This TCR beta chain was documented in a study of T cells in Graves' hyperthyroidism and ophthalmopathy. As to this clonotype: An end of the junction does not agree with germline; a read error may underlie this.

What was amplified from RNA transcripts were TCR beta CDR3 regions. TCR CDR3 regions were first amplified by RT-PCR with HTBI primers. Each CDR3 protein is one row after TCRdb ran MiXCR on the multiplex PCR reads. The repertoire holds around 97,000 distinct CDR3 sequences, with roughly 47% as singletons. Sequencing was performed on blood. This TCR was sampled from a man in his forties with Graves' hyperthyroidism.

The CDR3 DNA reads TGCGCCAGCAGCCGTTGGACAGGGGTGTCTGGCGGGGAGCTGTTTTTT. As protein: CASSRWTGVSGGELFF. The chain links TRBV7-2 to TRBJ2-2; 9 nucleotides match TRBD1. CDR1 SGHTA and CDR2 FQGNSA come from the germline V gene. The CDR3 has 16 amino acids.